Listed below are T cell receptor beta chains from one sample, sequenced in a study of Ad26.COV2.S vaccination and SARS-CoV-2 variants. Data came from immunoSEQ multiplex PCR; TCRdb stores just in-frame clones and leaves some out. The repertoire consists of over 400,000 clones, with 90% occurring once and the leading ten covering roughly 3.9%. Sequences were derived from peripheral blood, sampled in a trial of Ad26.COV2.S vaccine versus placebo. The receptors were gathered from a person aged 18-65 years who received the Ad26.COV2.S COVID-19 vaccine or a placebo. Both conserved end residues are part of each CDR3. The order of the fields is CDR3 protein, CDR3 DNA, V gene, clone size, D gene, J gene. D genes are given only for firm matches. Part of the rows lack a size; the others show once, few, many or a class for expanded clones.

cdr3_aa: CASSLVRNYNEQFF
cdr3_nt: TGTGCCAGCAGCTTGGTCAGGAACTACAATGAGCAGTTCTTC
v_call: TRBV5-4
clone_size: -
d_call: -
j_call: TRBJ2-1

cdr3_aa: CASSLQGARHQPQHF
cdr3_nt: TGTGCCAGCAGCTTACAGGGGGCACGACATCAGCCCCAGCATTTT
v_call: TRBV7-2
clone_size: -
d_call: TRBD1
j_call: TRBJ1-5

cdr3_aa: CASSLLGQDRDTQYF
cdr3_nt: TGCGCCAGCAGCTTATTAGGACAGGACAGAGATACGCAGTATTTT
v_call: TRBV5-1
clone_size: -
d_call: TRBD1
j_call: TRBJ2-3

cdr3_aa: CASSESATAQGLPHEQYF
cdr3_nt: TGCGCCAGCAGTGAGTCGGCGACGGCCCAGGGGCTTCCGCACGAGCAGTACTTC
v_call: TRBV10-1
clone_size: -
d_call: -
j_call: TRBJ2-7

cdr3_aa: CASSSGLAVYNEQFF
cdr3_nt: TGTGCCAGCAGCTCGGGACTAGCGGTATACAATGAGCAGTTCTTC
v_call: TRBV7-8
clone_size: once
d_call: TRBD2
j_call: TRBJ2-1

cdr3_aa: CASSLTSGRTRDQYF
cdr3_nt: TGTGCCAGCAGCCTGACTAGCGGGCGTACCAGGGACCAGTACTTC
v_call: TRBV11-2
clone_size: -
d_call: TRBD2
j_call: TRBJ2-5

cdr3_aa: CASSPGQGLWGANVLTF
cdr3_nt: TGTGCCAGCAGCCCGGGACAGGGGTTGTGGGGGGCCAACGTCCTGACTTTC
v_call: TRBV5-8
clone_size: -
d_call: TRBD1
j_call: TRBJ2-6

cdr3_aa: CASSPPAAVFSYEQYF
cdr3_nt: TGTGCCAGCAGCCCCCCCGCGGCAGTTTTCTCCTACGAGCAGTACTTC
v_call: TRBV7-2
clone_size: -
d_call: -
j_call: TRBJ2-7

cdr3_aa: CASSAAGVSYNEQFF
cdr3_nt: TGTGCCAGCAGCGCTGCGGGGGTTTCCTACAATGAGCAGTTCTTC
v_call: TRBV7-8
clone_size: few
d_call: TRBD2
j_call: TRBJ2-1

cdr3_aa: CASSLGGKPQETQYF
cdr3_nt: TGCGCCAGCAGCTTGGGGGGAAAGCCCCAAGAGACCCAGTACTTC
v_call: TRBV5-1
clone_size: -
d_call: -
j_call: TRBJ2-5

cdr3_aa: CASSREQGYNEQYF
cdr3_nt: TGTGCCAGCAGTAGGGAACAGGGGTACAACGAGCAGTACTTC
v_call: TRBV5-4
clone_size: -
d_call: TRBD1
j_call: TRBJ2-7

cdr3_aa: CASRRSGDSYNEQFF
cdr3_nt: TGTGCCAGCAGACGTTCGGGGGACTCCTACAATGAGCAGTTCTTC
v_call: TRBV6-4
clone_size: -
d_call: -
j_call: TRBJ2-1

cdr3_aa: CASSPLNTEAFF
cdr3_nt: TGTGCCAGCAGTCCATTGAACACTGAAGCTTTCTTT
v_call: TRBV28
clone_size: -
d_call: -
j_call: TRBJ1-1

cdr3_aa: CASSESGVFNTEAFF
cdr3_nt: TGTGCCAGCAGTGAATCCGGGGTTTTTAACACTGAAGCTTTCTTT
v_call: TRBV25-1
clone_size: -
d_call: -
j_call: TRBJ1-1

cdr3_aa: CASSPAGTDTQYF
cdr3_nt: TGTGCCAGCAGCCCCGCGGGCACAGATACGCAGTATTTT
v_call: TRBV11-2
clone_size: -
d_call: -
j_call: TRBJ2-3

cdr3_aa: CASSFWAGSYEQYF
cdr3_nt: TGTGCCAGCAGTTTTTGGGCGGGTTCCTACGAGCAGTACTTC
v_call: TRBV27
clone_size: -
d_call: -
j_call: TRBJ2-7

cdr3_aa: CASSYPSGSYEQYF
cdr3_nt: TGTGCCAGCAGTTACCCCAGCGGGTCCTACGAGCAGTACTTC
v_call: TRBV6-2/TRBV6-3
clone_size: -
d_call: -
j_call: TRBJ2-7

cdr3_aa: CASAIRDNDYNEQFF
cdr3_nt: TGTGCCAGCGCGATCCGGGACAATGACTACAATGAGCAGTTCTTC
v_call: TRBV19
clone_size: -
d_call: -
j_call: TRBJ2-1

cdr3_aa: CASSAGGFGYGYTF
cdr3_nt: TGTGCCAGCAGCGCGGGGGGGTTTGGCTATGGCTACACCTTC
v_call: TRBV25-1
clone_size: -
d_call: -
j_call: TRBJ1-2

cdr3_aa: CASSSSLLSNQPQHF
cdr3_nt: TGTGCCAGCAGTTCCTCCCTCCTTAGCAATCAGCCCCAGCATTTT
v_call: TRBV6-2/TRBV6-3
clone_size: few
d_call: -
j_call: TRBJ1-5

cdr3_aa: CASSWGRQKNMNTEAFF
cdr3_nt: TGTGCCAGCAGTTGGGGACGACAGAAAAACATGAACACTGAAGCTTTCTTT
v_call: TRBV6-2/TRBV6-3
clone_size: -
d_call: -
j_call: TRBJ1-1

cdr3_aa: CATSSSGGSSYNEQFF
cdr3_nt: TGTGCCACCAGCTCTTCAGGGGGTAGTTCCTACAATGAGCAGTTCTTC
v_call: TRBV24-1
clone_size: -
d_call: TRBD1
j_call: TRBJ2-1

cdr3_aa: CASSPQGVGKLFF
cdr3_nt: TGTGCCAGCAGTCCTCAGGGGGTGGGAAAACTGTTTTTT
v_call: TRBV28
clone_size: once
d_call: TRBD1
j_call: TRBJ1-4

cdr3_aa: CASSKYRTGAYEQYF
cdr3_nt: TGTGCCAGTAGTAAGTATCGGACAGGTGCCTACGAGCAGTACTTC
v_call: TRBV19
clone_size: -
d_call: TRBD1
j_call: TRBJ2-7

cdr3_aa: CASSYDRIGNQPQHF
cdr3_nt: TGTGCCAGCAGTTACGACAGGATTGGCAATCAGCCCCAGCATTTT
v_call: TRBV6-2/TRBV6-3
clone_size: -
d_call: -
j_call: TRBJ1-5

cdr3_aa: CATRVGGAYEQYF
cdr3_nt: TGTGCCACCAGGGTTGGGGGGGCCTACGAGCAGTACTTC
v_call: TRBV6-6
clone_size: once
d_call: TRBD2
j_call: TRBJ2-7

cdr3_aa: CASRAGGIWEKLFF
cdr3_nt: TGTGCCAGCAGAGCGGGGGGGATTTGGGAAAAACTGTTTTTT
v_call: TRBV2
clone_size: -
d_call: -
j_call: TRBJ1-4

cdr3_aa: CATSRGGNTEAFF
cdr3_nt: TGTGCCACTTCAAGGGGGGGGAACACTGAAGCTTTCTTT
v_call: TRBV10-3
clone_size: -
d_call: -
j_call: TRBJ1-1

cdr3_aa: CASSLPSRQQQFF
cdr3_nt: TGTGCCAGCAGTCTACCCTCTCGGCAGCAGCAGTTCTTC
v_call: TRBV28
clone_size: -
d_call: -
j_call: TRBJ2-1

cdr3_aa: CAIRNGGGDEQFF
cdr3_nt: TGTGCCATCCGCAACGGGGGGGGCGATGAGCAGTTCTTC
v_call: TRBV10-3
clone_size: -
d_call: TRBD2
j_call: TRBJ2-1

cdr3_aa: CATSRGEGETQYF
cdr3_nt: TGTGCCACCAGCAGAGGAGAGGGAGAGACCCAGTACTTC
v_call: TRBV15
clone_size: -
d_call: -
j_call: TRBJ2-5

cdr3_aa: CASSVGGSLETQYF
cdr3_nt: TGTGCCAGCAGCGTAGGGGGTTCATTGGAGACCCAGTACTTC
v_call: TRBV9
clone_size: -
d_call: -
j_call: TRBJ2-5

cdr3_aa: CASREDKSTDTQYF
cdr3_nt: TGTGCCAGTAGGGAAGATAAAAGCACAGATACGCAGTATTTT
v_call: TRBV19
clone_size: -
d_call: -
j_call: TRBJ2-3

cdr3_aa: CAWIGGPYEQYF
cdr3_nt: TGTGCCTGGATCGGGGGACCCTACGAGCAGTACTTC
v_call: TRBV30
clone_size: -
d_call: -
j_call: TRBJ2-7

cdr3_aa: CASSSGTGYYGYTF
cdr3_nt: TGTGCCAGCAGCTCCGGGACAGGGTATTATGGCTACACCTTC
v_call: TRBV6-2/TRBV6-3
clone_size: -
d_call: TRBD1
j_call: TRBJ1-2

cdr3_aa: CASSDPSGIDNEQFF
cdr3_nt: TGCGCCAGCAGCGACCCTAGCGGGATAGACAATGAGCAGTTCTTC
v_call: TRBV5-1
clone_size: -
d_call: TRBD2
j_call: TRBJ2-1

cdr3_aa: CASRGGEGGSYEQYF
cdr3_nt: TGTGCCAGCAGGGGCGGTGAGGGGGGTTCCTACGAGCAGTACTTC
v_call: TRBV7-6
clone_size: -
d_call: -
j_call: TRBJ2-7

cdr3_aa: CASSYSIRDRRNYEQYF
cdr3_nt: TGTGCCAGCAGTTACTCGATAAGGGACAGGAGAAATTACGAGCAGTACTTC
v_call: TRBV6-2/TRBV6-3
clone_size: -
d_call: TRBD1
j_call: TRBJ2-7

cdr3_aa: CASSEGRTGLSYGYTF
cdr3_nt: TGTGCCAGCAGTGAAGGGAGGACAGGGTTATCCTATGGCTACACCTTC
v_call: TRBV6-1
clone_size: -
d_call: TRBD1
j_call: TRBJ1-2

cdr3_aa: CASSWGDPPNEQFF
cdr3_nt: TGTGCCAGCAGCTGGGGGGATCCCCCCAATGAGCAGTTCTTC
v_call: TRBV7-3
clone_size: -
d_call: -
j_call: TRBJ2-1

cdr3_aa: CAISGQEYNEQFF
cdr3_nt: TGTGCCATCAGTGGCCAAGAGTACAATGAGCAGTTCTTC
v_call: TRBV10-3
clone_size: once
d_call: -
j_call: TRBJ2-1

cdr3_aa: CASSYTPSRGTEAFF
cdr3_nt: TGTGCCAGCAGTTACACCCCATCCCGGGGCACTGAAGCTTTCTTT
v_call: TRBV6-2/TRBV6-3
clone_size: -
d_call: -
j_call: TRBJ1-1

cdr3_aa: CATLNAANTEAFF
cdr3_nt: TGTGCCACGCTAAACGCGGCGAACACTGAAGCTTTCTTT
v_call: TRBV3-1/TRBV3-2
clone_size: -
d_call: -
j_call: TRBJ1-1

cdr3_aa: CASSQELAGDYEQYF
cdr3_nt: TGTGCCAGCAGCCAAGAACTAGCGGGAGACTACGAGCAGTACTTC
v_call: TRBV3-1/TRBV3-2
clone_size: -
d_call: TRBD2
j_call: TRBJ2-7

cdr3_aa: CASSQDGGRETQYF
cdr3_nt: TGTGCCAGCAGCCAAGATGGGGGGCGGGAGACCCAGTACTTC
v_call: TRBV4-2
clone_size: -
d_call: -
j_call: TRBJ2-5

cdr3_aa: CASSQNGYTGELFF
cdr3_nt: TGTGCCAGCAGCCAGAACGGATACACCGGGGAGCTGTTTTTT
v_call: TRBV7-7
clone_size: -
d_call: -
j_call: TRBJ2-2

cdr3_aa: CASFDRENEFF
cdr3_nt: TGTGCCAGCTTCGACAGGGAAAACGAGTTCTTC
v_call: TRBV28
clone_size: -
d_call: TRBD1
j_call: TRBJ2-1

cdr3_aa: CASSSRVSGSTYEQYF
cdr3_nt: TGTGCCAGCAGCTCACGAGTAAGTGGTTCAACCTACGAGCAGTACTTC
v_call: TRBV27
clone_size: -
d_call: -
j_call: TRBJ2-7

cdr3_aa: CASSPREAHYEQYF
cdr3_nt: TGTGCCAGCAGCCCCCGAGAAGCGCACTACGAGCAGTACTTC
v_call: TRBV13
clone_size: -
d_call: -
j_call: TRBJ2-7

cdr3_aa: CASSFAPGLRTGELFF
cdr3_nt: TGTGCCAGCAGCTTCGCTCCGGGACTCAGAACCGGGGAGCTGTTTTTT
v_call: TRBV11-2
clone_size: -
d_call: -
j_call: TRBJ2-2

cdr3_aa: CASSDGPAGYTF
cdr3_nt: TGTGCCAGCAGTGACGGCCCGGCGGGCTACACCTTC
v_call: TRBV6-4
clone_size: -
d_call: -
j_call: TRBJ1-2

cdr3_aa: CASSYNPNTGELFF
cdr3_nt: TGTGCCAGCAGTTATAATCCGAACACCGGGGAGCTGTTTTTT
v_call: TRBV6-5
clone_size: -
d_call: -
j_call: TRBJ2-2

cdr3_aa: CASSYGGFRYEQYF
cdr3_nt: TGTGCCAGCAGTTACGGAGGGTTTCGATACGAGCAGTACTTC
v_call: TRBV6-2/TRBV6-3
clone_size: -
d_call: -
j_call: TRBJ2-7

cdr3_aa: CASSVSLASTEAFF
cdr3_nt: TGTGCCAGCAGCGTCTCCCTGGCGAGCACTGAAGCTTTCTTT
v_call: TRBV9
clone_size: -
d_call: -
j_call: TRBJ1-1

cdr3_aa: CASSFGTNTEAFF
cdr3_nt: TGTGCCAGCAGCTTTGGGACGAACACTGAAGCTTTCTTT
v_call: TRBV7-8
clone_size: -
d_call: -
j_call: TRBJ1-1